A single sample gave rise to the 13 T cell receptor beta chains below, sequenced in a study of T cells in Graves' hyperthyroidism and ophthalmopathy. TCR beta CDR3 regions were amplified from RNA. TCR CDR3 regions were first amplified by RT-PCR with HTBI primers. TCRdb fed the multiplex PCR reads into MiXCR, producing one record per CDR3 protein. The data hold more than 350,000 distinct CDR3 sequences, with 12% to 15% observed a single time. The specimen sequenced was blood. These receptor sequences come from a woman aged 60-75 years with Graves' ophthalmopathy.

The gene calls are TRBV7-2 and TRBJ2-1; 8 nucleotides match TRBD2. Per germline, CDR1 SGHTA and CDR2 FQGNSA. Trimming removed 3 bases from V and 6 bases from J; junction bases left unmatched: 4. This CDR3 has 14 amino acids. DNA of the CDR3: TGTGCCAGCAGCTTGAGCGGGAGTCTCAATGAGCAGTTCTTC. Translated: CASSLSGSLNEQFF.

There are a few counts of this clonotype. The chain uses TRBV9 and TRBJ1-1, with D uncertain. This CDR3 is built from 15 residues. The germline V gene has CDR1 SGDLS and CDR2 YYNGEE. The germline V and J ends were trimmed by 0 bases and 1 base, with 10 bases remaining between them. CDR3 sequence: CASSVGHTENTEAFF. DNA of the CDR3: TGTGCCAGCAGCGTAGGCCACACAGAGAACACTGAAGCTTTCTTT.

This clonotype has a count of ten or more. The rearrangement joins TRBV27 to TRBJ1-6; TRBD1 agrees at 9 bases. Germline CDR1 is MNHEY and CDR2 is SMNVEV (reference sequence). V lost 7 bases to trimming and J lost 9 bases; unmatched junction nucleotides: 4. This CDR3 spans 13 amino acids. CDR3 DNA sequence: TGTGCCAGCACGGACAGGGGAGGTTCACCCCTCCACTTT. This codes for CASTDRGGSPLHF.

This clonotype was picked up many times. The genes are TRBV7-9 and TRBJ2-7; 10 bases fit TRBD2. V trimming: 4 bases; J trimming: 3 bases; junction bases outside the gene matches: 3. This CDR3 is 14 amino acids long. CDR1 SEHNR and CDR2 FQNEAQ come from the germline V gene (reference sequence). CDR3 nucleotides: TGTGCCAGCAGCTCCCAGCGGGAGGGCTACGAGCAGTACTTC. This encodes CASSSQREGYEQYF.

This clonotype came up many times. The J gene is TRBJ2-3, the V gene TRBV28; a possible D gene is TRBD2 (6 bases). Between the trimmed V and J ends, which lost 1 base and 3 bases, there was a span of 11 bases. Germline V gives CDR1 MDHEN, CDR2 SYDVKM. CDR3 length: 15 amino acids. The CDR3 nucleotides are TGTGCCAGCAGTTTATTGGGAGGCCGGACAGATACGCAGTATTTT. Translation gives CASSLLGGRTDTQYF.

This clonotype was recorded many times. The rearrangement joins TRBV7-2 to TRBJ2-5, with D perhaps matching TRBD1 or TRBD2 (5 bases each). Germline V gene data show CDR1 as SGHTA and CDR2 as FQGNSA. CDR3 length equals 15 residues. Trimming stripped 0 bases from V and 5 bases from J, with 13 bases between. The CDR3 loop reads CASSLAGTVGETQYF. Written as DNA, the CDR3 is TGTGCCAGCAGCTTAGCGGGGACGGTGGGGGAGACCCAGTACTTC.

This clonotype was picked up a small number of times. The J gene is TRBJ2-3, the V gene TRBV2; weak D call: TRBD1 (6 bases). Germline assignment: CDR1 SNHLY and CDR2 FYNNEI. With 3 bases removed from V and 7 bases from J, the gap between germline ends came to 11 bases. This CDR3 is built from 13 residues. CDR3: CASSDYRANTQYF. In DNA form, the CDR3 reads TGTGCCAGCAGTGACTACAGGGCAAATACGCAGTATTTT.

The rearrangement joins TRBV18 to TRBJ2-7; D may be TRBD1 or TRBD2 (5 bases each). V dropped 0 bases and J dropped 4 bases, with 13 bases sitting between them. The CDR3 has 15 residues. Looked up from germline, CDR1 is KGHSH and CDR2 is LQKENI. The CDR3 coding sequence is TGTGCCAGCTCACCACCGGGGTGGGGGATTTACGAGCAGTACTTC. This translates into CASSPPGWGIYEQYF.

This clonotype was observed many times. V and J are TRBV29-1 and TRBJ2-7; TRBD1 aligns across 8 bases. With 5 bases clipped from V and 4 bases from J, the junction kept 4 bases outside the gene matches. The CDR3 has 12 residues. Germline CDR1 and CDR2: SQVTM and ANQGSEA. CDR3 DNA: TGCAGCGTTCATGGACAGGGTTACGAGCAGTACTTC. Its translation: CSVHGQGYEQYF.

This clonotype was seen at least ten times. The chain has TRBV6-1 and TRBJ2-5, with D possibly being TRBD2 (6 bases). The germline V and J ends were trimmed by 7 bases and 5 bases, with 14 bases remaining between them. This CDR3 comprises 13 residues. Germline-derived CDR1 and CDR2 are MNHNS and SASEGT. The CDR3 DNA reads as TGTGCCAGCAACGGAGGAGGGAAGGAGACCCAGTACTTC. It specifies CASNGGGKETQYF.

This clonotype appeared many times. The J gene is TRBJ1-1, the V gene TRBV11-2; D perhaps matches TRBD1 (5 bases). Trimming pared 2 bases from V and 2 bases from J, leaving 9 bases between. The CDR3 spans 14 residues. Germline V gene lookup returns CDR1 SGHAT and CDR2 FQNNGV. CDR3 nucleotide sequence: TGTGCCAGCAGCTTATTGGGGGTCAACACTGAAGCTTTCTTT. Its translation: CASSLLGVNTEAFF.

Remarks on this clonotype: This clone may be a read error of a much larger clone one base away. The chain links TRBV28 to TRBJ2-7; 8 bases map to TRBD1. With 5 bases clipped from V and 3 bases from J, the junction kept 3 bases outside the gene matches. The germline CDR1 and CDR2 sequences are MDHEN and SYDVKM. There are 13 residues in the CDR3. CDR3 residues: CASSGDRLYEQYF. In nucleotides, the CDR3 is TGTGCCAGCAGTGGGGACAGGCTCTACGAGCAGTACTTC. The variable domain in full, completed from reference TRBV28 and TRBJ2-7, reads DVKVTQSSRYLVKRTGEKVFLECVQDMDHENMFWYRQDPGLGLRLIYFSYDVKMKEKGDIPEGYSVSREKKERFSLILESASTNQTSMYLCASSGDRLYEQYFGPGTRLTVT.

This clonotype was counted at least ten times. This chain links TRBV20-1 with TRBJ1-6, with 8 bases fitting TRBD1. J lost 9 bases, V lost 6 bases, and 10 bases had no gene match. CDR3 length equals 14 residues. Germline lookup yields CDR1 DFQATT and CDR2 SNEGSKA (reference sequence). CDR3 bases: TGCAGTGCCCGGAGACAGGGGTACGGTTCACCCCTCCACTTT. It translates to CSARRQGYGSPLHF.